Below are 16 T cell receptor beta chains sequenced from a single sample in a study of blood T cell repertoires in COVID-19. Profiling relied on immunoSEQ multiplex PCR, and the TCRdb table lists in-frame clones only, not all of them. The table has approximately 450,000 clones, 80% to 90% seen once. The sequenced sample was PBMCs or T cells enriched from blood (not recorded which). The receptors come from a young man who had recovered from COVID-19.

The V gene is TRBV28, the J gene TRBJ2-2, with 7 positions matching TRBD2. Germline V gives CDR1 MDHEN, CDR2 SYDVKM. The CDR3 is made up of 14 amino acids. J was trimmed by 4 bases and V by 4 bases; bases with no gene match: 3. CDR3 sequence: CASSSGGATGELFF. For the CDR3, the DNA is TGTGCCAGCAGTTCGGGGGGAGCCACCGGGGAGCTGTTTTTT.

The V and J genes are TRBV28 and TRBJ1-2; perhaps TRBD1 as D (6 bases). Looked up from germline, CDR1 is MDHEN and CDR2 is SYDVKM. CDR3 length: 14 residues. With 8 bases removed from V and 5 bases from J, the gap between germline ends came to 18 bases. Written as DNA, the CDR3 is TGTGCCAGCGGCCCTGTTCGGGGGGCGTATGGCTACACCTTC. This sequence encodes CASGPVRGAYGYTF.

Concerning this clone itself: The sample carries other DNA sequences with the same CDR3. The chain carries TRBV28 and TRBJ2-7; 7 bases align to TRBD2. V gave up 7 bases and J gave up 3 bases; unmatched junction bases: 3. The CDR3 is 12 amino acids. In germline, CDR1 is MDHEN, CDR2 SYDVKM. DNA for the CDR3: TGTGCCAGCACCACGGGGGGCTACGAGCAGTACTTC. Protein: CASTTGGYEQYF. Looking up the rest from reference TRBV28 and TRBJ2-7 gives the full variable domain: DVKVTQSSRYLVKRTGEKVFLECVQDMDHENMFWYRQDPGLGLRLIYFSYDVKMKEKGDIPEGYSVSREKKERFSLILESASTNQTSMYLCASTTGGYEQYFGPGTRLTVT.

The chain is built from TRBV18 and TRBJ2-7, with 9 nucleotides matching TRBD2. V shed 2 bases, J shed 0 bases, and the junction held 5 bases outside the gene matches. Germline lookup yields CDR1 KGHSH and CDR2 LQKENI. The CDR3 has 16 residues. The CDR3 region has the DNA TGTGCCAGCTCACCAGGGGCGGGAGGGCCCTCCTACGAGCAGTACTTC. The encoded protein is CASSPGAGGPSYEQYF.

DNA for the CDR3: TGTGCCAGCAGCGTAGGGCAGGCCAATCAGCCCCAGCATTTT. Its translation: CASSVGQANQPQHF. The chain recombines TRBV9 with TRBJ1-5, with D unresolved. The V gene lost 0 bases and the J gene lost 3 bases, with 7 bases spanning the gap. The CDR3 extends over 14 amino acids. The germline CDR1 and CDR2 sequences are SGDLS and YYNGEE.

The chain combines TRBV25-1 with TRBJ1-4, with D unresolved. The CDR3 contains 16 residues. Germline CDR1 is MGHDK and CDR2 is SYGVNS. V dropped 1 base and J dropped 7 bases, with 16 bases sitting between them. As DNA, the CDR3 is TGTGCCAGCAGTGAATTTGGGCAGACTAGGGTTGAAAAACTGTTTTTT. This codes for CASSEFGQTRVEKLFF.

The V gene is TRBV5-5, the J gene TRBJ1-1; D is undetermined. V shed 3 bases and J shed 1 base, with 7 bases lying between them. This CDR3 has 13 residues. The germline V gene encodes CDR1 SGHKS and CDR2 YYEKEE (reference sequence). The CDR3 DNA sequence: TGTGCCAGCAGCTATGGCCCGAACACTGAAGCTTTCTTT. Its translation: CASSYGPNTEAFF.

In DNA form, the CDR3 reads TGTGCCAGCAGTTCCGGGGCCCGGGAGACTTTCTTT. It yields the protein CASSSGARETFF. This chain joins TRBV6-5 and TRBJ1-1; TRBD1 might be the D (5 bases). Germline CDR1 MNHEY, CDR2 SVGAGI. V gave up 4 bases and J gave up 12 bases, with 15 bases separating them. The CDR3 totals 12 residues.

The gene calls are TRBV10-3 and TRBJ2-7; TRBD2 agrees at 9 bases. Germline lookup yields CDR1 ENHRY and CDR2 SYGVKD. V gave up 0 bases and J gave up 3 bases; unmatched junction bases: 12. The CDR3 runs 18 residues. The CDR3 region is CAISESRGSGSTYYEQYF. For the CDR3, the DNA is TGTGCCATCAGTGAGTCAAGGGGTAGCGGGAGTACTTACTACGAGCAGTACTTC.

This chain uses TRBV10-3 with TRBJ2-5, with D perhaps TRBD2 (6 bases). V gave up 8 bases and J gave up 3 bases, with 16 bases separating them. The CDR3 is 14 residues long. Germline lookup yields CDR1 ENHRY and CDR2 SYGVKD. CDR3 in DNA: TGTGCCATCGGGGTTGCTAGCGACAAAGAGACCCAGTACTTC. As protein: CAIGVASDKETQYF.

The chain has TRBV7-6 and TRBJ2-3; 14 nucleotides line up with TRBD2. V gave up 5 bases and J gave up 2 bases; unmatched junction bases: 12. There are 19 residues in the CDR3. Looked up from germline, CDR1 is SGHVS and CDR2 is FNYEAQ. CDR3 in amino acids: CASSLGLAGGIVVTDTQYF. CDR3 DNA sequence: TGTGCCAGCAGCCTCGGACTAGCGGGAGGTATTGTCGTCACAGATACGCAGTATTTT.

A single count supports this clone. This chain uses TRBV5-1 with TRBJ1-4, with D perhaps TRBD1 (6 bases). V was shortened by 3 bases and J by 8 bases, with 17 bases between the two germline ends. The CDR3 totals 15 residues. Germline V gene data show CDR1 as SGHRS and CDR2 as YFSETQ. Here the CDR3 DNA reads TGCGCCAGCAGCTGGCGGGGGGCGAAGGAGGAAAAACTGTTTTTT. Translating it yields CASSWRGAKEEKLFF. The full variable domain, its missing parts supplied by reference TRBV5-1 and TRBJ1-4, is KAGVTQTPRYLIKTRGQQVTLSCSPISGHRSVSWYQQTPGQGLQFLFEYFSETQRNKGNFPGRFSGRQFSNSRSEMNVSTLELGDSALYLCASSWRGAKEEKLFFGSGTQLSVL.

The chain joins TRBV11-2 to TRBJ2-3; TRBD2 aligns across 10 bases. V was pared by 5 bases and J by 2 bases, with 16 bases of the junction left unmatched. This CDR3 has 19 amino acids. Germline V lookup: CDR1 SGHAT, CDR2 FQNNGV. The CDR3 coding sequence is TGTGCCAGCAGCCCGGAGCGACTAGCGGGTCTACGATTCACAGATACGCAGTATTTT. Protein: CASSPERLAGLRFTDTQYF.

This clone was seen only once. The chain is built from TRBV3-1 (or the pseudogene TRBV3-2) and TRBJ1-5; 8 bases agree with TRBD1. The CDR3 consists of 15 residues. The J segment lost 7 bases and the V segment lost 2 bases, leaving 7 bases of the junction unmatched. Looked up from germline, CDR1 is LGHDT and CDR2 is YNNKEL (reference sequence). The CDR3 nucleotides are TGTGCCAGCAGCCAAAGTCAGGGGGCAGGACAGCCCCAGCATTTT. This gives the protein CASSQSQGAGQPQHF.

This chain links TRBV5-5 with TRBJ1-3, with a tentative D call TRBD1 (5 bases). The germline V gene encodes CDR1 SGHKS and CDR2 YYEKEE (reference sequence). V was cut by 0 bases and J by 8 bases, with 15 bases left in between. This CDR3 is 15 amino acids long. CDR3 DNA sequence: TGTGCCAGCAGCTTGGCTGGCAGGGCCTGGGACACCATATATTTT. Residues: CASSLAGRAWDTIYF.

In this sample, this clone turned up once. The chain employs TRBV5-1 and TRBJ2-7; TRBD1 agrees at 7 bases. The trim removed 4 bases at V and 1 base at J, leaving 11 bases unmatched. This CDR3 has 16 residues. The V gene's germline CDR1 is SGHRS and CDR2 YFSETQ. As DNA, the CDR3 is TGCGCCAGCAGCGGGACCGCAGGGGGTTTTTCCTACGAGCAGTACTTC. Its protein product is CASSGTAGGFSYEQYF.